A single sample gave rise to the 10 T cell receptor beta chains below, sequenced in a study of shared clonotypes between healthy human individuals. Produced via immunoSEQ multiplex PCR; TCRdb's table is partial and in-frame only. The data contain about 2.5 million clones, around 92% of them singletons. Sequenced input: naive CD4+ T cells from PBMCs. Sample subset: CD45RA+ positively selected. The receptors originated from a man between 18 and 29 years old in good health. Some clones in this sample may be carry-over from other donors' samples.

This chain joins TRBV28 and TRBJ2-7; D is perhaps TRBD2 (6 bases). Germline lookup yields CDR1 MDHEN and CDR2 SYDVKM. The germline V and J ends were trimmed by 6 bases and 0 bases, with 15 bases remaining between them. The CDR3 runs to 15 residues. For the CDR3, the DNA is TGTGCCAGCAGCCGGGACGGGGGAAGCTCCTACGAGCAGTACTTC. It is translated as CASSRDGGSSYEQYF.

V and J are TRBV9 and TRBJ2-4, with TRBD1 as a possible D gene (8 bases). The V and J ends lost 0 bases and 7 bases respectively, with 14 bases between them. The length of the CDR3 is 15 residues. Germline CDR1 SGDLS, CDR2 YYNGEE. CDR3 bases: TGTGCCAGCAGCGTAGGGGACAGGCGGGGGAACATTCAGTACTTC. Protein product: CASSVGDRRGNIQYF.

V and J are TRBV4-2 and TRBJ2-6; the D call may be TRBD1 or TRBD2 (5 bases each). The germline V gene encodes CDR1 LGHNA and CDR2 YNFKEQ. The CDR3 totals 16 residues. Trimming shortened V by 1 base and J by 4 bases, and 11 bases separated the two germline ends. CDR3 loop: CASSQAPGSGANVLTF. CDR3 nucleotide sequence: TGTGCCAGCAGCCAAGCCCCAGGGAGCGGGGCCAACGTCCTGACTTTC.

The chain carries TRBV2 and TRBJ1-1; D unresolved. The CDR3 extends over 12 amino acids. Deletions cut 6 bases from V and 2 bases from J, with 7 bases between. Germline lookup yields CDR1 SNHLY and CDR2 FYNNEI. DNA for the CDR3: TGTGCCAGCAGGGAAATTAACACTGAAGCTTTCTTT. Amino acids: CASREINTEAFF.

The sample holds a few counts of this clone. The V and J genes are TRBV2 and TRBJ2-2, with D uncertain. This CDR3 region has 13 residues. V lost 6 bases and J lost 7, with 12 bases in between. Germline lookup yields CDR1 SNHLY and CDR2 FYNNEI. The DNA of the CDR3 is TGTGCCAGCAGCCTTACAGTACTCGGGGAGCTGTTTTTT. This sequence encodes CASSLTVLGELFF.

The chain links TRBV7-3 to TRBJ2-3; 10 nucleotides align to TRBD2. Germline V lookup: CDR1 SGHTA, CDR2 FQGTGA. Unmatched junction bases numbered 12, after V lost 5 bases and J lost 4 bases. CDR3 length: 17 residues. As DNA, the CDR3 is TGTGCCAGCAGCCCAGATCTAGCGGGAGTCAACGCAGATACGCAGTATTTT. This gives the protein CASSPDLAGVNADTQYF.

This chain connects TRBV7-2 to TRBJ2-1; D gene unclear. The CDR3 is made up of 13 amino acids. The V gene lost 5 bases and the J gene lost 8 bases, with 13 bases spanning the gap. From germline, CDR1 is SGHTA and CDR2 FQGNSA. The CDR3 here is CASSLEPLHEQFF. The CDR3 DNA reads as TGTGCCAGCAGCCTAGAACCCCTCCATGAGCAGTTCTTC.

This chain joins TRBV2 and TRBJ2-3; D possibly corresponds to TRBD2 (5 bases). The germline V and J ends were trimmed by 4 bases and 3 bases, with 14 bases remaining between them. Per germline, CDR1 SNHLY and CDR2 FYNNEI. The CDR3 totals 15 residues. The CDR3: CASSVERKLTDTQYF. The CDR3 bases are TGTGCCAGCAGTGTAGAGCGGAAGCTGACAGATACGCAGTATTTT.

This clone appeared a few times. The CDR3 protein is CASSVTDTEAFF. Written as DNA, the CDR3 is TGTGCCAGCAGCGTAACGGACACTGAAGCTTTCTTT. V usage is TRBV7-9 and J usage is TRBJ1-1; D is ambiguous. The CDR3 length is 12 residues. With 5 bases removed from V and 3 bases from J, the gap between germline ends came to 7 bases. Per germline, CDR1 SEHNR and CDR2 FQNEAQ (reference sequence).

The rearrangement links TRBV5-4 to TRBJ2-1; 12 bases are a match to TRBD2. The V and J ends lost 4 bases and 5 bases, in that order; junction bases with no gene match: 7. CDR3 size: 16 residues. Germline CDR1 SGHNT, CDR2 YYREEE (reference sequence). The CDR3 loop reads CASSPPGLAGNNEQFF. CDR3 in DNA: TGTGCCAGCAGCCCCCCTGGACTAGCGGGGAACAATGAGCAGTTCTTC. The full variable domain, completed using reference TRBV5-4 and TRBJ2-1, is ETGVTQSPTHLIKTRGQQVTLRCSSQSGHNTVSWYQQALGQGPQFIFQYYREEENGRGNFPPRFSGLQFPNYSSELNVNALELDDSALYLCASSPPGLAGNNEQFFGPGTRLTVL.